This T cell receptor beta chain was identified in a study of blood T cell repertoires in COVID-19 (dated by TCRdb to between 2020 and 2021). Study-level background: Collaborator samples came from the United States, Italy and Spain and covered acute and convalescent phases of COVID-19. Deeply sampled blood TCRbeta repertoires from subjects exposed to, actively infected with, or recovered from COVID-19 were included in the dataset. The samples were drawn from the first 160 participants of the ongoing ImmuneRACE study and from 1,254 subjects provided by 6 global collaborators. The repertoires were made available in a free public database intended to serve as a resource for research on the immune response to SARS-CoV-2. The sample metadata nearly always contained a de-identified subject ID, COVID-19 status, age in years and sex. HLA class I and class II types, where available, came from metadata supplied by the sample provider rather than from assay-based typing. The material from the prospective study consisted of cDNA or gDNA derived from T cells, B-cell-depleted T cells, or PBMCs. What the work shows at the level of the full study, not this receptor alone: The quantity of clinical and demographic metadata differed by source and by participant and was supplied without curation.

Each collaborating institution followed its own protocols to collect whole blood in K2EDTA tubes. For TCRbeta analysis, collaborators shipped samples as frozen whole blood, isolated PBMCs, or DNA extracted from either of those sample types. The CDR3 spans 12 residues, from the cysteine through the phenylalanine. Here the CDR3 DNA is all that survives: 36 bases in frame from base 1. Per the germline V gene (reference sequence), DFQATT is the CDR1 and SNEGSKA is the CDR2. V is cut by 3 bases and J by 9 bases, and the space between the germline ends is 14 bases. TCRbeta CDR3 regions were amplified from genomic DNA using the immunoSEQ Assay, a bias-controlled multiplex PCR. In the original analysis: Nucleated cell counts per sample were estimated from amplification of reference gene primers within the assay. To quantify the absolute abundance of each unique TCRbeta CDR3 rearrangement, sequence reads were collapsed and filtered. Productive Simpson clonality was computed per sample as the square root of Simpson's diversity index over productive rearrangements. This immuneACCESS table, as held by TCRdb, lists in-frame sequences with V and J called but not all clones. Of the missing ones, under half trace to an unresolved V gene in checked studies; the others have no known cause. V and J calls and clone size are as listed in that table; D and trimming were resolved from the DNA. A total of some 80,000 clones appear in this sample, 78% of them only once. Of the sample, less than 20% is held by the ten largest clones.

A remark on this clone: Its antigen target is currently unknown. The sample holds no much larger clone one base away, and base qualities are not on file.

This chain is built from TRBV20-1 and TRBJ1-1; 5 matching bases give a weak D call of TRBD1. The sequence was obtained from a human donor in a cohort sampled during active COVID-19. Sequenced input: peripheral blood. The base sequence is TGCAGTGCTAGTTGGGGGGGTGCGAAAGCTTTCTTT. The resulting protein is CSASWGGAKAFF.